The 23 T cell receptor beta chains below come from one sample, sequenced in a study of human T cells and chemical hapten exposure. Treatment of the sample: therapeutic diphenylcyclopropenone sensitization with weekly scalp DPC. Individual cDNA molecules (in the library) carried attached unique molecular identifiers. TCRdb recomputed calls from the reads with MiXCR, one row per CDR3 protein. The sample shows about 4,400 distinct CDR3 sequences, roughly 50% of them seen only once. Source: whole blood, taken before DPC sensitization or 2, 6, or about 24 weeks after (not recorded which). The receptors shown here come from an adult with alopecia areata. Some clones in this sample may be carry-over from other donors' samples. This table probably holds off-target reads from a library built for another chain.

The chain links TRBV28 to TRBJ2-7; 11 bases match TRBD2. This CDR3 contains 16 residues. Germline-derived CDR1 and CDR2 are MDHEN and SYDVKM. With V trimmed by 8 bases and J by 1 base, 10 bases remained unmatched. This CDR3 reads CASGLVGTSGSYEQYF. CDR3 DNA: TGTGCCAGCGGTCTAGTCGGGACTAGCGGATCCTACGAGCAGTACTTC.

This chain uses TRBV5-1 with TRBJ2-5; 9 bases line up with TRBD1. From germline, CDR1 is SGHRS and CDR2 YFSETQ. This CDR3 comprises 14 residues. The ends lost 4 bases at V and 5 bases at J; junction bases unmatched: 6. In DNA, the CDR3 is TGCGCCAGCAGCCAGGGACAGGGTATGGAGACCCAGTACTTC. This codes for CASSQGQGMETQYF. The full variable domain, completed using reference TRBV5-1 and TRBJ2-5, is KAGVTQTPRYLIKTRGQQVTLSCSPISGHRSVSWYQQTPGQGLQFLFEYFSETQRNKGNFPGRFSGRQFSNSRSEMNVSTLELGDSALYLCASSQGQGMETQYFGPGTRLLVL.

The chain is built from TRBV13 and TRBJ2-6; TRBD1 is a possible D gene (6 bases). V lost 4 bases, J lost 1 base, and 17 bases lay in between. CDR1 is PRHDT and CDR2 is FYEKMQ in the germline V gene (reference sequence). The CDR3 consists of 18 residues. CDR3 nucleotide sequence: TGTGCCAGCAGCTCGTCCAGGGGTATCGAATCTGGGGCCAACGTCCTGACTTTC. It encodes CASSSSRGIESGANVLTF.

The rearrangement links TRBV16 to TRBJ2-7, with D maybe TRBD1 (5 bases). CDR3 length equals 15 residues. Germline CDR1 is KGHSY and CDR2 is FQNENV. V was pared by 2 bases and J by 3 bases, with 14 bases between. CDR3: CASSQQRQPNYEQYF. CDR3 bases: TGTGCCAGCAGCCAACAGCGACAGCCTAACTACGAGCAGTACTTC.

This clonotype was counted a few times. The chain recombines TRBV20-1 with TRBJ2-7; D ambiguous. Per the germline V gene, CDR1 is DFQATT and CDR2 is SNEGSKA (reference sequence). This CDR3 contains 12 residues. With 0 bases removed from V and 6 bases from J, the gap between germline ends came to 9 bases. As DNA, the CDR3 is TGCAGTGCTAGAGATCTTACGGGCGAGCAGTACTTC. This sequence encodes CSARDLTGEQYF.

V gene TRBV28 combines with J gene TRBJ2-2; the D gene is possibly TRBD2 (5 bases). CDR1 MDHEN and CDR2 SYDVKM come from the germline V gene. The CDR3 is 14 amino acids. V shed 10 bases and J shed 2 bases, with 14 bases lying between them. Written as DNA, the CDR3 is TGTGCCACTCTCCTGCGGACTAACACCGGGGAGCTGTTTTTT. Protein: CATLLRTNTGELFF.

The chain combines TRBV7-9 with TRBJ2-1, with 10 bases identical to TRBD1. V lost 5 bases, J lost 3 bases, and 7 bases stayed unmatched. Germline V CDR1 and CDR2: SEHNR, FQNEAQ (reference sequence). The CDR3 has 16 amino acids. The CDR3 is CASSPSGTGDYNEQFF. The CDR3 bases are TGTGCCAGCAGCCCGTCCGGGACAGGGGACTACAATGAGCAGTTCTTC.

This clonotype appeared a few times. The gene calls are TRBV7-6 and TRBJ1-1, with D tentatively TRBD1 (5 bases). With 5 bases removed from V and 3 bases from J, the gap between germline ends came to 13 bases. This CDR3 comprises 14 residues. Germline V gene sequence: CDR1 SGHVS, CDR2 FNYEAQ. DNA for the CDR3: TGTGCCAGCAGCCCATTCGCAGGGCACACTGAAGCTTTCTTT. Residues: CASSPFAGHTEAFF.

This clonotype was found a few times. The V gene is TRBV24-1, the J gene TRBJ2-1; 8 bases agree with TRBD2. The V segment lost 5 bases and the J segment 4 bases; nucleotides outside the gene matches: 6. Germline CDR1 is KGHDR and CDR2 is SFDVKD. The CDR3 consists of 15 residues. This CDR3 reads CATSAQTSVYNEQFF. CDR3 coding DNA: TGTGCCACCAGTGCCCAGACTAGCGTTTACAATGAGCAGTTCTTC.

The table lists this clonotype with a few counts. The V call is TRBV5-5, the J call TRBJ2-3; TRBD2 agrees at 8 bases. This CDR3 has 15 residues. The J segment lost 1 base and the V segment lost 2 bases, leaving 3 bases of the junction unmatched. Germline lookup yields CDR1 SGHKS and CDR2 YYEKEE (reference sequence). CDR3 nucleotide sequence: TGTGCCAGCAGCTTCGACGGGAGGGGCACAGATACGCAGTATTTT. Translation gives CASSFDGRGTDTQYF.

This chain uses TRBV7-9 with TRBJ2-3; tentatively, D is TRBD2 (5 bases). The CDR3 has 17 residues. V was shortened by 0 bases and J by 5 bases, with 18 bases between the two germline ends. Germline loops: CDR1 SEHNR, CDR2 FQNEAQ (reference sequence). This chain's CDR3 is CASSLALRAEYEDTQYF. Written as DNA, the CDR3 is TGTGCCAGCAGCTTAGCGTTACGAGCGGAGTATGAAGATACGCAGTATTTT.

V gene TRBV2 combines with J gene TRBJ2-3; 7 bases fit TRBD1. This CDR3 is built from 13 residues. Germline V gene data show CDR1 as SNHLY and CDR2 as FYNNEI. V lost 6 bases and J lost 4; bases outside the gene matches: 4. The CDR3 DNA sequence: TGTGCCAGCAGCGGACAGGATCCAGATACGCAGTATTTT. This sequence encodes CASSGQDPDTQYF.

The V call is TRBV29-1, the J call TRBJ2-5; weak D call: TRBD2 (5 bases). The V gene's germline CDR1 is SQVTM and CDR2 ANQGSEA. V lost 5 bases and J lost 1, with 11 bases in between. This CDR3 has 13 residues. CDR3 bases: TGCAGCGTTCCTGGAGGCAGCCAAGAGACCCAGTACTTC. Translating it yields CSVPGGSQETQYF.

J is TRBJ2-3 and V is TRBV6-5; the match to TRBD2 covers 8 bases. The germline V gene encodes CDR1 MNHEY and CDR2 SVGAGI. The CDR3 loop spans 18 amino acids. After removal of 2 bases from V and 4 bases from J, the junction contained 14 bases not matched to a gene. The CDR3 region has the DNA TGTGCCAGCAGTTACCGGGGTGTGAGGAGCGGGGGTGCAGATACGCAGTATTTT. Translating gives CASSYRGVRSGGADTQYF.

This rearrangement joins TRBV4-1 to TRBJ2-7; a weak D match, TRBD2 (6 bases). CDR1 is MGHRA, CDR2 YSYEKL, per germline. The germline V and J ends were trimmed by 1 base and 0 bases, with 13 bases remaining between them. The CDR3 runs to 16 residues. The CDR3 reads CASSQVAGGTSYEQYF. The DNA of the CDR3 is TGCGCCAGCAGCCAAGTTGCCGGAGGGACCTCCTACGAGCAGTACTTC.

J is TRBJ2-3 and V is TRBV5-1, with D tentatively TRBD2 (6 bases). Germline CDR1 and CDR2: SGHRS and YFSETQ. Trimming took off 6 bases at V and 4 bases at J, with 15 bases between the two ends. This CDR3 comprises 14 residues. CDR3 DNA sequence: TGCGCCAGCACCCCGGGGGTCGGGCCAGATACGCAGTATTTT. Encoded protein: CASTPGVGPDTQYF.

This clonotype came up a few times. This chain connects TRBV6-5 to TRBJ2-7; maybe TRBD1 (5 bases). The germline CDR1 and CDR2 sequences are MNHEY and SVGAGI. The length of the CDR3 is 14 residues. Deletions cut 5 bases from V and 1 base from J, with 12 bases between. CDR3 loop: CASSPDSYSYEQYF. The CDR3 bases are TGTGCCAGCAGTCCCGACAGCTATTCCTACGAGCAGTACTTC.

V and J are TRBV6-5 and TRBJ1-1; TRBD1 might be the D (5 bases). The CDR3 is made up of 16 amino acids. With 5 bases removed from V and 1 base from J, the gap between germline ends came to 17 bases. The V gene's germline CDR1 is MNHEY and CDR2 SVGAGI. The CDR3 loop is CASSGQGPEGNTEAFF. CDR3 nucleotide sequence: TGTGCCAGCAGTGGGCAGGGCCCCGAGGGGAACACTGAAGCTTTCTTT.

This clonotype was seen more than once but under ten times. The chain has TRBV5-1 and TRBJ2-5, with 8 bases lining up with TRBD1. V lost 3 bases and J lost 1; bases outside the gene matches: 2. The CDR3 consists of 14 residues. CDR1 and CDR2 (germline): SGHRS, YFSETQ. The chain's CDR3 is CASSSDRGQETQYF. CDR3 bases: TGCGCCAGCAGCTCCGACAGGGGCCAAGAGACCCAGTACTTC.

This clonotype was detected only a few times. The chain uses TRBV7-9 and TRBJ2-7; D is perhaps TRBD1 (6 bases). V was pared by 5 bases and J by 0 bases, with 11 bases between. CDR3 length: 14 amino acids. From germline, CDR1 is SEHNR and CDR2 FQNEAQ (reference sequence). The CDR3, as DNA: TGTGCCAGCAGCCCGGACAGCTTCTCCTACGAGCAGTACTTC. Its protein is CASSPDSFSYEQYF.

The chain carries TRBV6-6 and TRBJ2-7, with D hard to call. Trimming cost V 3 bases and J 2 bases, with 5 bases left between them. Germline assignment: CDR1 MNHNY and CDR2 SVGAGI (reference sequence). The CDR3 loop spans 12 amino acids. Here the CDR3 DNA reads TGTGCCAGCAGTTATGAAGCCTACGAGCAGTACTTC. Its protein is CASSYEAYEQYF.

There are a few counts of this clonotype. This chain joins TRBV7-9 and TRBJ2-7; 7 bases map to TRBD1. The CDR3 extends over 16 amino acids. Germline trimming cut 4 bases from V and 5 bases from J; bases unmatched to any gene: 14. Germline lookup yields CDR1 SEHNR and CDR2 FQNEAQ (reference sequence). The CDR3 spells CASSSATQGRLHEQYF. The CDR3 DNA sequence: TGTGCCAGCAGCTCAGCAACACAGGGGAGATTGCACGAGCAGTACTTC.

This clonotype was seen only a few times. The chain is built from TRBV11-2 and TRBJ2-1, with no clear D. In germline, CDR1 is SGHAT, CDR2 FQNNGV. The germline V and J ends were trimmed by 6 bases and 5 bases, with 11 bases remaining between them. CDR3 size: 13 residues. The CDR3 loop reads CASRKTGDNEQFF. CDR3 coding DNA: TGTGCCAGCAGGAAGACTGGAGACAATGAGCAGTTCTTC. The full variable domain, its missing parts supplied by reference TRBV11-2 and TRBJ2-1, is EAGVAQSPRYKIIEKRQSVAFWCNPISGHATLYWYQQILGQGPKLLIQFQNNGVVDDSQLPKDRFSAERLKGVDSTLKIQPAKLEDSAVYLCASRKTGDNEQFFGPGTRLTVL.